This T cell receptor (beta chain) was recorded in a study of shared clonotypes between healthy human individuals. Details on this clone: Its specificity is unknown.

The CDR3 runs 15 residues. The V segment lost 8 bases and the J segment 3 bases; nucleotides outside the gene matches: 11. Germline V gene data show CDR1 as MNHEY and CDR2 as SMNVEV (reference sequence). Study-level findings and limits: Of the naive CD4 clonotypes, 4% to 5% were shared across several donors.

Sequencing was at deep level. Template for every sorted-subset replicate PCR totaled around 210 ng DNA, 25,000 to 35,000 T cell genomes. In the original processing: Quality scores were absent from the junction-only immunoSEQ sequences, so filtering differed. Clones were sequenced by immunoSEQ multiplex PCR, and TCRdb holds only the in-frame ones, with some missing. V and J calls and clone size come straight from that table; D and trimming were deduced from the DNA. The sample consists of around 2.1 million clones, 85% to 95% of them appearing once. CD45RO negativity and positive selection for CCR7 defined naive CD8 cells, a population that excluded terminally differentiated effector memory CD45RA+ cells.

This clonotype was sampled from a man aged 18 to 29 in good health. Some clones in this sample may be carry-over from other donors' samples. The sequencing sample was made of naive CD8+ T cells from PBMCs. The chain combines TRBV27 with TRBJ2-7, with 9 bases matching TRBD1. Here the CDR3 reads CASLSRQGGLYEQYF. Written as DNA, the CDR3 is TGTGCCAGCCTTTCGCGACAGGGGGGCCTCTACGAGCAGTACTTC.